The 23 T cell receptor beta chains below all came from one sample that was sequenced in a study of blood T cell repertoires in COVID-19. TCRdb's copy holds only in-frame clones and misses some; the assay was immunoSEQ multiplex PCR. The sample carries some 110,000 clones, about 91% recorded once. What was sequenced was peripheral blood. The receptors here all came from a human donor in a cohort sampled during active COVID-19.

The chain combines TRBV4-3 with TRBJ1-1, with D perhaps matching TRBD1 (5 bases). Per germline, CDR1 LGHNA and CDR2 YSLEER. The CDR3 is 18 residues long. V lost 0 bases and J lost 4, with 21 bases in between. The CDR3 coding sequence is TGCGCCAGCAGCCAAGACAGAACGGGGGACCTGGGACCCACTGAAGCTTTCTTT. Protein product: CASSQDRTGDLGPTEAFF.

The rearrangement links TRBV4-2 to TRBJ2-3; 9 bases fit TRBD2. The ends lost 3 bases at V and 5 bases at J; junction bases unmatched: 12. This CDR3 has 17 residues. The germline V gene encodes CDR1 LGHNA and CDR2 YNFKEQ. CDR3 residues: CASSHPGLAGSGDTQYF. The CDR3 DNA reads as TGTGCCAGCAGCCACCCTGGCCTAGCGGGGTCGGGAGATACGCAGTATTTT.

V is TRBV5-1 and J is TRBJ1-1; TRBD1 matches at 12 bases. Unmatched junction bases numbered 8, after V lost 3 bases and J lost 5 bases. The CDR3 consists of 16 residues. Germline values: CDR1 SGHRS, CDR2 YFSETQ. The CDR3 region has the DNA TGCGCCAGCAGCTCAAGTTGGGACAGGGGGCAAACTGAAGCTTTCTTT. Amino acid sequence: CASSSSWDRGQTEAFF. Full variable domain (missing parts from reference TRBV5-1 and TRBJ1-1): KAGVTQTPRYLIKTRGQQVTLSCSPISGHRSVSWYQQTPGQGLQFLFEYFSETQRNKGNFPGRFSGRQFSNSRSEMNVSTLELGDSALYLCASSSSWDRGQTEAFFGQGTRLTVV.

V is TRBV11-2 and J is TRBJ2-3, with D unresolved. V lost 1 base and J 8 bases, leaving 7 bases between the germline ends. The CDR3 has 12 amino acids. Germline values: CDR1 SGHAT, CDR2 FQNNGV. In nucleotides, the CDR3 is TGTGCCAGCAGCTTAGGAGTGCCTACGCAGTATTTT. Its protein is CASSLGVPTQYF.

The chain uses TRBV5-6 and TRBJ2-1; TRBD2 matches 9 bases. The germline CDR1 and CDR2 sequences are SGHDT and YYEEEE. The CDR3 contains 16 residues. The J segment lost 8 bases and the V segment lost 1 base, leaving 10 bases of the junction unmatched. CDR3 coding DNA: TGTGCCAGCAGCTTGAGGGGCGGGAGGGCCAGCGATGAGCAGTTCTTC. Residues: CASSLRGGRASDEQFF.

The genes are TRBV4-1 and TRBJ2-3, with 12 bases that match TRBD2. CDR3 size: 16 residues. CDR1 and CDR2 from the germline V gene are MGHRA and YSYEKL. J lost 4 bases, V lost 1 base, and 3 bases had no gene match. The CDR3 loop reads CASSQGLAGGSDTQYF. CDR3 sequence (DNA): TGCGCCAGCAGCCAAGGCCTAGCGGGAGGGTCAGATACGCAGTATTTT.

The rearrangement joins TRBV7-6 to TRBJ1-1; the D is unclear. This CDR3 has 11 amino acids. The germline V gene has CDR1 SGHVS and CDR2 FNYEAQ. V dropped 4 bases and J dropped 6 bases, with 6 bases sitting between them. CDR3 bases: TGTGCCAGCAGCTCCGGAGCTGAAGCTTTCTTT. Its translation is CASSSGAEAFF.

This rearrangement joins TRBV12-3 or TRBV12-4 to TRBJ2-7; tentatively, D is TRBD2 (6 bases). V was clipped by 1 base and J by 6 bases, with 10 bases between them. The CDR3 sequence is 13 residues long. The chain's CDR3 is CASSLVAGGEQYF. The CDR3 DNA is TGTGCCAGCAGTTTAGTGGCCGGGGGCGAGCAGTACTTC.

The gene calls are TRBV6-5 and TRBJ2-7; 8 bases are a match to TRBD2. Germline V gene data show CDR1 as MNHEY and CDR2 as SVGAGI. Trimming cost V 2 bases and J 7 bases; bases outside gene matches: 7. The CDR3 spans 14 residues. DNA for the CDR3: TGTGCCAGCAGTTACGGGGCTAGCGGGCCTGAGCAGTACTTC. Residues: CASSYGASGPEQYF.

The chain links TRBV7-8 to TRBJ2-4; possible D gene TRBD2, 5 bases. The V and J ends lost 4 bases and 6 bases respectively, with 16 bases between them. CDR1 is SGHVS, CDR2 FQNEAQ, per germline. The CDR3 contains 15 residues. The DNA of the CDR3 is TGTGCCAGCAGCTCTAGCTCCGGCACGGGAAACATTCAGTACTTC. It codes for CASSSSSGTGNIQYF.

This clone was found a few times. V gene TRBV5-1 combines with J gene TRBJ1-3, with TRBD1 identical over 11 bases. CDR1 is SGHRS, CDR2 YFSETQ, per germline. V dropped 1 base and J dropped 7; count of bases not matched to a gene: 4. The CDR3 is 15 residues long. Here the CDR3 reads CASSLRGQGANTIYF. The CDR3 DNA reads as TGCGCCAGCAGCTTGAGAGGACAGGGGGCGAACACCATATATTTT.

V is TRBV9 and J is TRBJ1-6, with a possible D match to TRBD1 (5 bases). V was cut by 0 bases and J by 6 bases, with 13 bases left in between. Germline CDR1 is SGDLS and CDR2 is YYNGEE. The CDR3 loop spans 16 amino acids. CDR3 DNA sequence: TGTGCCAGCAGCGTAGGTGTGGGGGGGATTAATTCACCCCTCCACTTT. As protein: CASSVGVGGINSPLHF.

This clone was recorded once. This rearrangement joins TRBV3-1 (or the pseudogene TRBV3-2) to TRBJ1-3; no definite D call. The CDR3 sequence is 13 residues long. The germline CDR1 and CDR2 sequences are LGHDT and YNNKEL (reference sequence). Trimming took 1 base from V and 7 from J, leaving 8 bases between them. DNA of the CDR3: TGTGCCAGCAGCCAAGGGCCCGTGAACACCATATATTTT. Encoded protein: CASSQGPVNTIYF.

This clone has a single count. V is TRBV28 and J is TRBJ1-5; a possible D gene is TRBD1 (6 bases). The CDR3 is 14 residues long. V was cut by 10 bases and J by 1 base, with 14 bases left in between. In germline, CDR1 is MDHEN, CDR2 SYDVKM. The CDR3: CATRTVDSNQPQHF. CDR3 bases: TGTGCCACCCGGACAGTCGACAGCAATCAGCCCCAGCATTTT.

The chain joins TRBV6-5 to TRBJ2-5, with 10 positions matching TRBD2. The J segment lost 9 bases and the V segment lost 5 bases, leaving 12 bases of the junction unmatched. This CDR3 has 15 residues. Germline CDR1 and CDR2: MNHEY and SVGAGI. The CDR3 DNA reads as TGTGCCAGCAGTCCCCTGGGGGGTAGCGGGAGGTCCCAGTACTTC. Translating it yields CASSPLGGSGRSQYF.

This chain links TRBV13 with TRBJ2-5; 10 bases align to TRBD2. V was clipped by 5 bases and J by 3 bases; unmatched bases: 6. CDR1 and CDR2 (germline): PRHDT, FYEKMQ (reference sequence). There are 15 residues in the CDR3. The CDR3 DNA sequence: TGTGCCAGCAGCAAGGGACTAGCGAGGGAAGAGACCCAGTACTTC. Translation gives CASSKGLAREETQYF.

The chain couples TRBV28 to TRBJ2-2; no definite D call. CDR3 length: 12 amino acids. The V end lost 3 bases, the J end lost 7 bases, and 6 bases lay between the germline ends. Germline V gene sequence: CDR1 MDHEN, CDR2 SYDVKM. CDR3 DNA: TGTGCCAGCAGTTTGCGTAACGGGGAGCTGTTTTTT. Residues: CASSLRNGELFF.

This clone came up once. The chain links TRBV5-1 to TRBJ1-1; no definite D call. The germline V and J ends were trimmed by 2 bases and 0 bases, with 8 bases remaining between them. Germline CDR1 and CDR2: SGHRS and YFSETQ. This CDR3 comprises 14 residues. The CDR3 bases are TGCGCCAGCAGCTTAAGCGGGATGAACACTGAAGCTTTCTTT. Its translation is CASSLSGMNTEAFF.

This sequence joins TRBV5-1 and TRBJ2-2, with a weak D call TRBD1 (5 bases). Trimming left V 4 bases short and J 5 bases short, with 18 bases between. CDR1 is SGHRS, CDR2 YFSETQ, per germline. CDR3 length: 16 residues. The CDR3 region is CASSETREVGTGELFF. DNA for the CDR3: TGCGCCAGCAGCGAAACCAGGGAAGTTGGAACCGGGGAGCTGTTTTTT.

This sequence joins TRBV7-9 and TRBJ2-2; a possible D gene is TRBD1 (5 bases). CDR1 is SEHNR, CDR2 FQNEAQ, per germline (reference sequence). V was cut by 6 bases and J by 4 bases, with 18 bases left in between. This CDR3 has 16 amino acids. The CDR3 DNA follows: TGTGCCAGCAGGCCTACAGGCCTGGCTTCCACCGGGGAGCTGTTTTTT. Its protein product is CASRPTGLASTGELFF.

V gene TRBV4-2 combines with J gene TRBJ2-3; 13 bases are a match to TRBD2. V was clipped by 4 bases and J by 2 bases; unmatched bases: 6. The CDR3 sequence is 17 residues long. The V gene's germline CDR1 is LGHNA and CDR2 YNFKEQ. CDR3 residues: CASSPRGTSGATDTQYF. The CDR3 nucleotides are TGTGCCAGCAGCCCGCGAGGGACTAGCGGGGCCACAGATACGCAGTATTTT.

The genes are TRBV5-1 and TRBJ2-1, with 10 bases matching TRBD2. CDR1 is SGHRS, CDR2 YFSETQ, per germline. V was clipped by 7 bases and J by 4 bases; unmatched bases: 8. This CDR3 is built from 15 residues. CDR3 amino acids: CASQLRTSGYNEQFF. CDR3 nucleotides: TGCGCCAGCCAGCTGCGGACTAGCGGATACAATGAGCAGTTCTTC.

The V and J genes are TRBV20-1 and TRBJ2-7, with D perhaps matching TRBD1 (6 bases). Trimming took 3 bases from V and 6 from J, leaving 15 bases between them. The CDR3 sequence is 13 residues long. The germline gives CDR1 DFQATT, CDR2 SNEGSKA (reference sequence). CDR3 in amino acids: CSASVQGYGEQYF. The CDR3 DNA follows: TGCAGTGCTAGTGTACAGGGTTACGGCGAGCAGTACTTC.